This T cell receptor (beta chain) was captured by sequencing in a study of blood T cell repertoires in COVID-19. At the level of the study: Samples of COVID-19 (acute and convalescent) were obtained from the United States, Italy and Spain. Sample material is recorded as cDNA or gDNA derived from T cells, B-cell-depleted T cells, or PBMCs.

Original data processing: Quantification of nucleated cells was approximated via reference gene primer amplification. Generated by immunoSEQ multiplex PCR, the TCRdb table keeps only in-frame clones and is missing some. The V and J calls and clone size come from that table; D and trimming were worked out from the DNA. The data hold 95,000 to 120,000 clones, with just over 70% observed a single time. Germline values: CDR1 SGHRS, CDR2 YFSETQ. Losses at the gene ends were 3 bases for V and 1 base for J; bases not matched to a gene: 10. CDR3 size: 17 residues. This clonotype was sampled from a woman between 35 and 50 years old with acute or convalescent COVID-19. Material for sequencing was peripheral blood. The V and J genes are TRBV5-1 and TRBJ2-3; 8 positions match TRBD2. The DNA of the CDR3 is TGCGCCAGCAGCTATACCCCTCCGGGACTAGGCACAGATACGCAGTATTTT. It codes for CASSYTPPGLGTDTQYF.